The clone carrying this TCR beta chain was seen many times. This specimen belongs to a study of identical twins. Template switching added a universal primer site; cDNA carried unique molecular identifiers. TCRdb fed the 5' RACE reads into MiXCR, producing one record per CDR3 protein. Among around 250,000 distinct CDR3 sequences listed, roughly 7% were seen once. This CDR3 has 16 residues. V dropped 7 bases and J dropped 1; count of bases not matched to a gene: 4. Germline CDR1 ENHRY, CDR2 SYGVKD. A further study also used this sample, focusing on yellow fever vaccine responses in identical twins.

Material: memory (CD45RO+) T cells sorted from blood. The V call is TRBV10-3, the J call TRBJ2-3; 14 bases are shared with TRBD2. The clonotype comes from a woman between 18 and 30 years old in good health. This CDR3 is CAITSGLAGGTDTQYF. The CDR3 coding sequence is TGTGCCATCACCTCGGGACTAGCGGGGGGCACAGATACGCAGTATTTT.